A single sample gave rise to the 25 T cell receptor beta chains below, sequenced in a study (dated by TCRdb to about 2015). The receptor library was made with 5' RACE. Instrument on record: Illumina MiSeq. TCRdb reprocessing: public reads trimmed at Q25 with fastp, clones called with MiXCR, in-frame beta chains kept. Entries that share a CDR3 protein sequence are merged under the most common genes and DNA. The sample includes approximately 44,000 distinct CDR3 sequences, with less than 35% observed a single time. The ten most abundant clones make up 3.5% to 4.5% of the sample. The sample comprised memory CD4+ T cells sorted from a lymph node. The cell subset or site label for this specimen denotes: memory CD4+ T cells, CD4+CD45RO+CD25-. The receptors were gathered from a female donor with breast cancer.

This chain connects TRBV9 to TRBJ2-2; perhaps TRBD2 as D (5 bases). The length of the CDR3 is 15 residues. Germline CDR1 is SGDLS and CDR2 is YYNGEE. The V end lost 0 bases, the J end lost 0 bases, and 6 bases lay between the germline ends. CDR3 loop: CASSVALANTGELFF. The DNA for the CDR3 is TGTGCCAGCAGCGTAGCACTAGCGAACACCGGGGAGCTGTTTTTT. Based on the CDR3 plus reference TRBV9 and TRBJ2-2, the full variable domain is DSGVTQTPKHLITATGQRVTLRCSPRSGDLSVYWYQQSLDQGLQFLIQYYNGEERAKGNILERFSAQQFPDLHSELNLSSLELGDSALYFCASSVALANTGELFFGEGSRLTVL.

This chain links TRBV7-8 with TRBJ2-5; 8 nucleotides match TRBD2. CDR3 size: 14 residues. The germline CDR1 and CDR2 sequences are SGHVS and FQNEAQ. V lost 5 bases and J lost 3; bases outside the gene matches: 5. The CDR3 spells CASSPLAGKETQYF. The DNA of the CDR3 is TGTGCCAGCAGCCCTTTAGCGGGAAAAGAGACCCAGTACTTC.

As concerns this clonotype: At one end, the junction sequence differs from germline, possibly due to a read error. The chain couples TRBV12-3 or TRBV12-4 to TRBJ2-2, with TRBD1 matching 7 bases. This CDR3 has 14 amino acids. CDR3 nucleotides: TGTGCCAGCCACAGGGGAGAGGGCGCCGGGGAGCCGTTTTTT. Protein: CASHRGEGAGEPFF.

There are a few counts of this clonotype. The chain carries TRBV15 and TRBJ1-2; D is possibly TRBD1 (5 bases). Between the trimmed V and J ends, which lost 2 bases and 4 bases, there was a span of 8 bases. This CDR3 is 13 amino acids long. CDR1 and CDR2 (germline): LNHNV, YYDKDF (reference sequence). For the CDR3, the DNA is TGTGCCACCAGCAGACGGGGCTCCTATGGCTACACCTTC. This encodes CATSRRGSYGYTF.

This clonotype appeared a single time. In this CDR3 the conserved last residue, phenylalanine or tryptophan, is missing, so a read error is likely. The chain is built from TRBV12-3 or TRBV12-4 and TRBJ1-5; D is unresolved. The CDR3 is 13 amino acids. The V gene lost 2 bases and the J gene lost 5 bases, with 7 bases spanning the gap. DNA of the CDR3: TGTGCCAGCAGTTTAATAGAGGATCAGCCCCAGCATCTT. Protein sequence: CASSLIEDQPQHL.

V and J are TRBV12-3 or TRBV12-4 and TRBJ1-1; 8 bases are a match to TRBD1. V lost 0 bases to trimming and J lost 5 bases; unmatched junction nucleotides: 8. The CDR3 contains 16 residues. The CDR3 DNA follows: TGTGCCAGCAGTTTAGCCCGAACAGGGGGGAGTACTGAAGCTTTCTTT. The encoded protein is CASSLARTGGSTEAFF.

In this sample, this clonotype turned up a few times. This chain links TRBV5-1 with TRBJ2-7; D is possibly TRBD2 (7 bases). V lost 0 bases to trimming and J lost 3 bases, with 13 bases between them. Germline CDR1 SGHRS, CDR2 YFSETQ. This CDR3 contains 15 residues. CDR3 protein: CASSLAGGQGYEQYF. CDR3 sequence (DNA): TGCGCCAGCAGCTTGGCCGGGGGGCAAGGCTACGAGCAGTACTTC.

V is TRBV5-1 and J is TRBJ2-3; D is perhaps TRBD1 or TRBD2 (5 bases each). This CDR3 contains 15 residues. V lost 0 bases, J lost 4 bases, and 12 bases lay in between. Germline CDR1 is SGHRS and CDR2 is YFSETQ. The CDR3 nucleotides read TGCGCCAGCAGCTTGGTGGGGCAGGGACCAGATACGCAGTATTTT. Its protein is CASSLVGQGPDTQYF.

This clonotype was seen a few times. The DNA of the CDR3 is TGTGCCTCTCGGCAGGGGTTCACAGATACGCAGTATTTT. Translation gives CASRQGFTDTQYF. The chain uses TRBV30 and TRBJ2-3; TRBD1 is a possible D gene (6 bases). The CDR3 is 13 amino acids. Germline V lookup: CDR1 GTSNPN, CDR2 SVGIG (reference sequence). The V and J ends lost 7 bases and 2 bases respectively, with 13 bases between them.

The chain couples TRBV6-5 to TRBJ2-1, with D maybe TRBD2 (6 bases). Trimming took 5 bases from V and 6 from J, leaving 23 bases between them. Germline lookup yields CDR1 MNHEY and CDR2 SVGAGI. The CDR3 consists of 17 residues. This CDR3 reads CASSPSPAGRGGNEQFF. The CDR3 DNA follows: TGTGCCAGCAGTCCGTCCCCAGCCGGGAGAGGTGGCAATGAGCAGTTCTTC.

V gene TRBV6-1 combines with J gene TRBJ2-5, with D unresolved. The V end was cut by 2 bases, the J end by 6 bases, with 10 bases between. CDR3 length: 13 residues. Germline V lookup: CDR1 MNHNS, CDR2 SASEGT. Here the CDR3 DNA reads TGTGCCAGCAGTGAATTTGCCTACCAGACCCAGTACTTC. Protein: CASSEFAYQTQYF.

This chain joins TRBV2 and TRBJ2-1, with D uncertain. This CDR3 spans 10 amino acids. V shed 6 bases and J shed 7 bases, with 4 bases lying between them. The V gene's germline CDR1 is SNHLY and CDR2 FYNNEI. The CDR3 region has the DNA TGTGCCAGCAGAGTGAATGAGCAGTTCTTC. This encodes CASRVNEQFF.

CDR3 nucleotide sequence: TGTGCCAGCACCCAACGAACAGGGGGCACAGATACGCAGTATTTT. This encodes CASTQRTGGTDTQYF. The rearrangement uses TRBV2 and TRBJ2-3, with TRBD1 matching over 7 bases. The V and J ends lost 7 bases and 1 base, in that order; junction bases with no gene match: 8. This CDR3 contains 15 residues. Per the germline V gene, CDR1 is SNHLY and CDR2 is FYNNEI.

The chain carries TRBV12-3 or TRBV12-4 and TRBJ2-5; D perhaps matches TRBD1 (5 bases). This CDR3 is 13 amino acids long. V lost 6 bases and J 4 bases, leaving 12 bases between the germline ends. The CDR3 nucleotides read TGTGCCAGCAGCCTTGACAGAGGAGAGACCCAGTACTTC. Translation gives CASSLDRGETQYF.

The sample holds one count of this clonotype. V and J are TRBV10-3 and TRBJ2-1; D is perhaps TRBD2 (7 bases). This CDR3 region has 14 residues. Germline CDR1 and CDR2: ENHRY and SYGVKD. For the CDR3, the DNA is TGTACCTCCACTGTAGGGGGGGTGATCAATGAGCAGTTCTTC. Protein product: CTSTVGGVINEQFF.

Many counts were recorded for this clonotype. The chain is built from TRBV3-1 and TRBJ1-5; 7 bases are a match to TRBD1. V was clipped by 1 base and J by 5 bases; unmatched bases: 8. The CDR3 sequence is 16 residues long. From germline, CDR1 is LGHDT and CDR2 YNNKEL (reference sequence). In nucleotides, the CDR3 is TGTGCCAGCAGCCAAGTGACAGGGTATGGTTATCAGCCCCAGCATTTT. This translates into CASSQVTGYGYQPQHF.

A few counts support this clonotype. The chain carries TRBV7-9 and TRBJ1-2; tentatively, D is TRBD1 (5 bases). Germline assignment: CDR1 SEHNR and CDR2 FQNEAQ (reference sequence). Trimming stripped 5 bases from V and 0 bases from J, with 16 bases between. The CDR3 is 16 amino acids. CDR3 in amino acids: CASSSGTPRANYGYTF. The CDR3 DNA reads TGTGCCAGCAGCAGTGGGACGCCAAGAGCTAACTATGGCTACACCTTC.

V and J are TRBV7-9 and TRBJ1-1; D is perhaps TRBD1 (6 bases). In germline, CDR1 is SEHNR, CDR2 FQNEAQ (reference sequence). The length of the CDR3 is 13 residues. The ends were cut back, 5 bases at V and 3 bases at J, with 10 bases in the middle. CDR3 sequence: CASSEGVYTEAFF. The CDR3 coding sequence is TGTGCCAGCAGCGAGGGGGTCTACACTGAAGCTTTCTTT.

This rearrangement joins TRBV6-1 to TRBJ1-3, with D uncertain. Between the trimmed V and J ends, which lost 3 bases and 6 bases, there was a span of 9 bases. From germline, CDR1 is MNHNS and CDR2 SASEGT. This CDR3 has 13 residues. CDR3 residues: CASSDGQKNTIYF. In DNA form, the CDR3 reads TGTGCCAGCAGTGACGGGCAGAAAAACACCATATATTTT.

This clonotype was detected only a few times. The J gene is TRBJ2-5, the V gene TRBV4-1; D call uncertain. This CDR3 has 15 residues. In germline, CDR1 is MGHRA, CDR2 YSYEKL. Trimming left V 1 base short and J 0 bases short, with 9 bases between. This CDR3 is CASSQGPLNQETQYF. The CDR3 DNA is TGCGCCAGCAGCCAAGGACCGCTAAACCAAGAGACCCAGTACTTC.

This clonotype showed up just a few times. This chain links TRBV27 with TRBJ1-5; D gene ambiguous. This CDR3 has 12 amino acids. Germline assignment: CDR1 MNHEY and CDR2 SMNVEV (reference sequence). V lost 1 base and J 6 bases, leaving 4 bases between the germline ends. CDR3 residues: CASSLLGQPQHF. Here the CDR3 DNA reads TGTGCCAGCAGTTTATTGGGTCAGCCCCAGCATTTT.

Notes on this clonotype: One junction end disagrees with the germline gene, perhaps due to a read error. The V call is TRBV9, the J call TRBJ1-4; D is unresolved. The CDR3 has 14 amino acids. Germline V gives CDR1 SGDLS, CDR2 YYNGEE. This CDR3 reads CDSSVESTNEKLFF. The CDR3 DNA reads TGTGACAGCAGCGTAGAGTCTACTAATGAAAAACTGTTTTTT. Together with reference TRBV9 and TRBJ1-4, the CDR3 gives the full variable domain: DSGVTQTPKHLITATGQRVTLRCSPRSGDLSVYWYQQSLDQGLQFLIQYYNGEERAKGNILERFSAQQFPDLHSELNLSSLELGDSALYFCDSSVESTNEKLFFGSGTQLSVL.

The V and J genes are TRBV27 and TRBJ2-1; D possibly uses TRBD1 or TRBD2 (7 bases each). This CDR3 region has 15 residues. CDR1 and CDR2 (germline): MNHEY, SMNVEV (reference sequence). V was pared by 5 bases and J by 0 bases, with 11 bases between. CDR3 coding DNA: TGTGCCAGCAGTATCAGGGGGGGCTCCTACAATGAGCAGTTCTTC. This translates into CASSIRGGSYNEQFF.

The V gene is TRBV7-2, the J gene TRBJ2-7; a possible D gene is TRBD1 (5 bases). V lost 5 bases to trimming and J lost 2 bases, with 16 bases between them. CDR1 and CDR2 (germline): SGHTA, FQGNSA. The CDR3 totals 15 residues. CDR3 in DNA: TGTGCCAGCAGCCCAAATAGGTCAGGGCCCTACGAGCAGTACTTC. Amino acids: CASSPNRSGPYEQYF.

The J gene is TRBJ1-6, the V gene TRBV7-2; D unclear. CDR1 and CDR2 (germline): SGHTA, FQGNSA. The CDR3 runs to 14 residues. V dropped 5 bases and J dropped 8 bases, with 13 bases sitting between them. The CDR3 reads CASSPAISDSPLHF. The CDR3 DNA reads TGTGCCAGCAGCCCGGCCATCTCGGATTCACCCCTCCACTTT.